The present T cell receptor beta chain was sequenced within a study of blood T cell repertoires in COVID-19. Turning to the study itself: Sites across the United States, Italy and Spain contributed samples from acute and convalescent COVID-19.

Under the authors' procedure: By means of reference gene primer amplification, nucleated cell counts were estimated. Repertoires were generated with immunoSEQ multiplex PCR, while TCRdb's copy carries only in-frame clones and drops some. For V, J and clone size, that table is used; D and trimming come from the DNA. The sample has about 26,000 clones; around 87% are singletons. The CDR3 length is 13 residues. Looked up from germline, CDR1 is MNHEY and CDR2 is SMNVEV (reference sequence). V lost 6 bases to trimming and J lost 4 bases, with 9 bases between them. This chain connects TRBV27 to TRBJ2-2, with D possibly being TRBD1 (6 bases). This sequence originates from a man in his 70s with acute or convalescent COVID-19. The sample was peripheral blood. Here the CDR3 DNA reads TGTGCCAGCAGAACAGGGCGCACCGGGGAGCTGTTTTTT. Translated: CASRTGRTGELFF.